Each of the 14 T cell receptor beta chains below was sequenced from the same sample in a study of cytomegalovirus exposure and HLA in healthy donors. The primer mix had 60 Vbeta and 13 Jbeta primers. Some clones are missing from TCRdb's copy, which holds only in-frame ones; the method was immunoSEQ multiplex PCR. The sample lists about 59,000 clones; less than 85% were seen once. The source material was PBMCs. The receptor source for this set is a man younger than 45 in good health and CMV-seropositive.

This clone was seen only a few times. The rearrangement links TRBV4-3 to TRBJ1-4, with 8 bases fitting TRBD1. V lost 1 base, J lost 8 bases, and 9 bases stayed unmatched. This CDR3 comprises 16 residues. Germline V gene lookup returns CDR1 LGHNA and CDR2 YSLEER. The CDR3 sequence: CASSQGVGTGGEKLFF. The DNA of the CDR3 is TGCGCCAGCAGCCAAGGGGTGGGGACAGGCGGAGAAAAACTGTTTTTT.

V and J are TRBV28 and TRBJ1-1; the D gene is possibly TRBD1 (6 bases). The CDR3 runs to 18 residues. Trimming shortened V by 1 base and J by 1 base, and 19 bases separated the two germline ends. Germline V gives CDR1 MDHEN, CDR2 SYDVKM. CDR3 DNA: TGTGCCAGCAGTTTATCTGCGGGGGCCGGGTCGGGGAACACTGAAGCTTTCTTT. The encoded protein is CASSLSAGAGSGNTEAFF.

This chain links TRBV6-6 with TRBJ1-3; D unresolved. Trimming shortened V by 6 bases and J by 8 bases, and 17 bases separated the two germline ends. This CDR3 has 14 amino acids. The V gene's germline CDR1 is MNHNY and CDR2 SVGAGI (reference sequence). CDR3 in amino acids: CASRPAGSGDTIYF. The CDR3 nucleotides are TGTGCCAGCAGACCCGCAGGATCGGGAGACACCATATATTTT.

The V call is TRBV28, the J call TRBJ2-7; 8 bases align to TRBD1. The germline gives CDR1 MDHEN, CDR2 SYDVKM. V lost 7 bases to trimming and J lost 6 bases; unmatched junction nucleotides: 17. This CDR3 has 16 residues. This CDR3 is CASIPGRTGLSGEQYF. The CDR3 DNA reads TGTGCCAGCATTCCGGGAAGGACAGGGTTGTCGGGCGAGCAGTACTTC.

This chain connects TRBV30 to TRBJ2-7; 10 nucleotides align to TRBD1. Germline V gives CDR1 GTSNPN, CDR2 SVGIG (reference sequence). J was trimmed by 4 bases and V by 0 bases; bases with no gene match: 9. CDR3 length equals 16 residues. The CDR3 loop reads CAWSVTGQGGRYEQYF. For the CDR3, the DNA is TGTGCCTGGAGTGTAACTGGACAGGGGGGTAGGTACGAGCAGTACTTC.

The J gene is TRBJ2-7, the V gene TRBV30; D is unresolved. CDR3 length equals 15 residues. CDR1 GTSNPN and CDR2 SVGIG come from the germline V gene (reference sequence). The V gene lost 3 bases and the J gene lost 0 bases, with 15 bases spanning the gap. The CDR3 reads CAWSVSLNPSYEQYF. CDR3 coding DNA: TGTGCCTGGAGCGTCTCGCTAAACCCCTCCTACGAGCAGTACTTC.

The CDR3 reads CASSSGFSMNTEAFF. For the CDR3, the DNA is TGTGCCAGCAGCTCAGGGTTTAGCATGAACACTGAAGCTTTCTTT. The chain carries TRBV9 and TRBJ1-1, with D maybe TRBD1 (5 bases). The CDR3 sequence is 15 residues long. Germline CDR1 SGDLS, CDR2 YYNGEE. V was trimmed by 4 bases and J by 0 bases, leaving 13 bases between them.

Comments on this clone: Other DNA sequences in this specimen translate into the identical CDR3. This sequence joins TRBV27 and TRBJ1-1; weak D call: TRBD1 (6 bases). V lost 5 bases, J lost 5 bases, and 9 bases lay in between. The germline CDR1 and CDR2 sequences are MNHEY and SMNVEV (reference sequence). This CDR3 contains 12 residues. The DNA of the CDR3 is TGTGCCAGCAGTGCGAGGGGGACTGAAGCTTTCTTT. Protein product: CASSARGTEAFF.

J is TRBJ1-4 and V is TRBV5-1, with 7 bases fitting TRBD1. V shed 7 bases, J shed 8 bases, and the junction held 8 bases outside the gene matches. Germline CDR1 is SGHRS and CDR2 is YFSETQ. The CDR3 length is 13 residues. The CDR3 DNA reads as TGCGCCAGCGCCAGGGGGTTAGGGGAAAAACTGTTTTTT. It specifies CASARGLGEKLFF.

For this clone: The final CDR3 position lacks the conserved phenylalanine or tryptophan, pointing to a likely read error. No DNA is shown, since the ends of the CDR3 on it are uncertain; the CDR3 is the one TCRdb lists. The rearrangement joins TRBV5-1 to TRBJ2-7; the DNA was not compared with TRBD2, the D call given in the table. Inclusive of both ends, the CDR3 amounts to 8 amino acids. Germline CDR1 and CDR2: SGHRS and YFSETQ. The CDR3 is CASREPYY.

This clone was observed a single time. This sequence joins TRBV11-2 and TRBJ2-1; possibly TRBD2 for D (5 bases). Trimming removed 7 bases from V and 0 bases from J, with 7 bases in between. Germline values: CDR1 SGHAT, CDR2 FQNNGV. The CDR3 length is 13 residues. CDR3 sequence: CASTGISYNEQFF. The CDR3 nucleotides read TGTGCCAGCACGGGGATCTCCTACAATGAGCAGTTCTTC.

This clone was recorded once. The chain has TRBV5-6 and TRBJ2-5; D is uncertain. The J call may be wrong; the DNA end is better matched by TRBJ2-7. The CDR3 sequence is 15 residues long. CDR1 is SGHDT, CDR2 YYEEEE, per germline. The CDR3 sequence: CASSLRRTLLYEQYF. The CDR3 DNA sequence: TGTGCCAGCAGCTTGAGGAGAACCTTACTATACGAGCAGTACTTC.

V gene TRBV6-5 combines with J gene TRBJ1-6, with D possibly TRBD1 on 5 matching bases. The germline V gene has CDR1 MNHEY and CDR2 SVGAGI. This CDR3 contains 13 residues. V was trimmed by 11 bases and J by 10 bases, leaving 18 bases between them. The DNA for the CDR3 is TGTGCCGCGCGGGGGGAGGAAAGCTCACCCCTCCACTTT. Its protein product is CAARGEESSPLHF.

This clone turned up a few times. The chain carries TRBV9 and TRBJ1-2, with D tentatively TRBD1 (5 bases). The CDR3 is 16 residues long. Per the germline V gene, CDR1 is SGDLS and CDR2 is YYNGEE. The germline V and J ends were trimmed by 0 bases and 5 bases, with 17 bases remaining between them. CDR3 residues: CASSVELMSGEYGYTF. The CDR3 bases are TGTGCCAGCAGCGTAGAGTTGATGTCGGGGGAGTATGGCTACACCTTC.